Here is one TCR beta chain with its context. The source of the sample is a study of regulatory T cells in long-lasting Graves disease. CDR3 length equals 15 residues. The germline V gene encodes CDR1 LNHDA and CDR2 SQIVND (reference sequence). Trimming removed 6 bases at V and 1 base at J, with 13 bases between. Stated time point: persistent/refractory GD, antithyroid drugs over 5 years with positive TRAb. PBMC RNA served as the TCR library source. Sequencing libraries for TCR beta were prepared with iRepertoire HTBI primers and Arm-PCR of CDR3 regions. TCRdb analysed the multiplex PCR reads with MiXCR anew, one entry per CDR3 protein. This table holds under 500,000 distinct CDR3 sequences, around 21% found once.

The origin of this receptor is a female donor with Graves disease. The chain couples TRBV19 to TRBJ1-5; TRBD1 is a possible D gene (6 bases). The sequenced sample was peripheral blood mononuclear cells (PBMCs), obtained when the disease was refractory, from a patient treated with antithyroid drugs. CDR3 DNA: TGTGCCAGTAGGACGACCGGGACAAGCAATCAGCCCCAGCATTTT. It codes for CASRTTGTSNQPQHF.